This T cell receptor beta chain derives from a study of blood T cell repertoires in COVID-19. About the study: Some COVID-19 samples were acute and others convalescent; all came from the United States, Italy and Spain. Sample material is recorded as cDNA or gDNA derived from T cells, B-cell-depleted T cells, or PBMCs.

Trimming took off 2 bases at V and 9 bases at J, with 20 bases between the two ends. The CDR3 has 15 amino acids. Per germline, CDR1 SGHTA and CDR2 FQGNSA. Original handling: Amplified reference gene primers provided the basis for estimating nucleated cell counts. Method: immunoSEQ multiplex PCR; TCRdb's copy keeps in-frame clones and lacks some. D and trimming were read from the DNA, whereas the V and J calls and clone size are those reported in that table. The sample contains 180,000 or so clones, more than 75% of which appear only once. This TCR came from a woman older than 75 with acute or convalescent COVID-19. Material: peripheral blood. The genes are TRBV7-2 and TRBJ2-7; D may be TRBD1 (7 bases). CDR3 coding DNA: TGTGCCAGCAGCTTATACCCAGGGGGGACCACAGGGCAGTACTTC. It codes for CASSLYPGGTTGQYF.